This record looks at one TCR beta chain sequence and its context. This record comes from a study of PD-1 blockade in mismatch repair-deficient tumors. Assay used: immunoSEQ multiplex PCR; TCRdb lists only in-frame clones, some missing. This table holds 80,000 to 100,000 clones, 81% found once. Mismatch repair deficiency was confirmed in all patients, by PCR or immunohistochemistry. Three pembrolizumab responders had their TCRs sequenced. Germline trimming cut 7 bases from V and 9 bases from J; bases unmatched to any gene: 8. This CDR3 is built from 14 residues. CDR1 is LNHDA and CDR2 is SQIVND in the germline V gene (reference sequence).

The rearrangement uses TRBV19 and TRBJ2-1; 11 bases align to TRBD2. The receptor comes from an adult with mismatch repair-deficient cancer. Here the sequenced sample was peripheral blood, taken 12 weeks after starting pembrolizumab. CDR3: CASTASGRMGEQFF. The CDR3 nucleotides are TGTGCCAGTACCGCTAGCGGGAGGATGGGTGAGCAGTTCTTC.